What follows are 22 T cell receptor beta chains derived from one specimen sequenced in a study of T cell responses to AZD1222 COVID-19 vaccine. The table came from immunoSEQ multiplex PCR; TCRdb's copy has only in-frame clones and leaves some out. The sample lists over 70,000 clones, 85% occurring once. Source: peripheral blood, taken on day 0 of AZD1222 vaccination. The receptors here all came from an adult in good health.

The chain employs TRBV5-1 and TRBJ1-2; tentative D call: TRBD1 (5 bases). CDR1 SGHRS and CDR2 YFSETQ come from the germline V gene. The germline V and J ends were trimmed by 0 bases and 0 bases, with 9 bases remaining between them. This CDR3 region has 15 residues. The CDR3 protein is CASSLDPGTNYGYTF. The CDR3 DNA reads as TGCGCCAGCAGCTTGGATCCAGGGACTAACTATGGCTACACCTTC.

The CDR3 sequence: CASSPSRGQNTEAFF. In nucleotides, the CDR3 is TGTGCCAGCTCACCATCGCGAGGGCAGAACACTGAAGCTTTCTTT. The chain employs TRBV18 and TRBJ1-1; D is ambiguous. Deletions cut 2 bases from V and 1 base from J, with 11 bases between. Germline V CDR1 and CDR2: KGHSH, LQKENI. The CDR3 loop spans 15 amino acids. The full variable domain, rest sourced from reference TRBV18 and TRBJ1-1, is NAGVMQNPRHLVRRRGQEARLRCSPMKGHSHVYWYRQLPEEGLKFMVYLQKENIIDESGMPKERFSAEFPKEGPSILRIQQVVRGDSAAYFCASSPSRGQNTEAFFGQGTRLTVV.

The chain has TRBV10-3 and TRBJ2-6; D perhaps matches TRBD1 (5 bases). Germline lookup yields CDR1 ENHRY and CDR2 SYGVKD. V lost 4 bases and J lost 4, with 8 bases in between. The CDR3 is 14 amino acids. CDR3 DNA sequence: TGTGCCATCAGTGCAGGGTCCGGGGCCAACGTCCTGACTTTC. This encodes CAISAGSGANVLTF.

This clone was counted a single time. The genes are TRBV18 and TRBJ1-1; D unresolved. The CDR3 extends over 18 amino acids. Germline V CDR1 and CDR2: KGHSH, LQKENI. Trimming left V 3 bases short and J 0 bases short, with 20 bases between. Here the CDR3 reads CASSPNNDLRGMNTEAFF. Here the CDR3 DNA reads TGTGCCAGCTCACCGAACAACGACCTACGAGGGATGAACACTGAAGCTTTCTTT. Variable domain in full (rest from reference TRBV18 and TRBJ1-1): NAGVMQNPRHLVRRRGQEARLRCSPMKGHSHVYWYRQLPEEGLKFMVYLQKENIIDESGMPKERFSAEFPKEGPSILRIQQVVRGDSAAYFCASSPNNDLRGMNTEAFFGQGTRLTVV.

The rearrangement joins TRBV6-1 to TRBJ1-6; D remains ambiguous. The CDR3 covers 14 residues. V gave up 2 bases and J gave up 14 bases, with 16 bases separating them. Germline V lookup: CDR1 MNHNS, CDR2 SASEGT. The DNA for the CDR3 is TGTGCCAGCAGTGAATTACAGACCATCCGGGCCCTCCACTTT. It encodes CASSELQTIRALHF.

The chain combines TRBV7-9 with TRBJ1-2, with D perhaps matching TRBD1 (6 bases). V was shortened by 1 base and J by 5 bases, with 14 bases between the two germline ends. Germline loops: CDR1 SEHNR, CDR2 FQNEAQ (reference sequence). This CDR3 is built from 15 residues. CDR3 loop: CASSLGGGHLYGYTF. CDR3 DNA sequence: TGTGCCAGCAGCTTAGGGGGGGGACACCTATATGGCTACACCTTC. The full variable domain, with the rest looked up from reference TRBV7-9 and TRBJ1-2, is DTGVSQNPRHKITKRGQNVTFRCDPISEHNRLYWYRQTLGQGPEFLTYFQNEAQLEKSRLLSDRFSAERPKGSFSTLEIQRTEQGDSAMYLCASSLGGGHLYGYTFGSGTRLTVV.

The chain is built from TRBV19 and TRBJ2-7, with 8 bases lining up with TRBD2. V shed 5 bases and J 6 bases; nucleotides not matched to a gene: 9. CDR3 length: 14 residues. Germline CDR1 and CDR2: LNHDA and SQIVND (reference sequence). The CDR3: CASSAGTRSLEQYF. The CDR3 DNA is TGTGCCAGTAGTGCCGGGACTAGGTCGCTCGAGCAGTACTTC.

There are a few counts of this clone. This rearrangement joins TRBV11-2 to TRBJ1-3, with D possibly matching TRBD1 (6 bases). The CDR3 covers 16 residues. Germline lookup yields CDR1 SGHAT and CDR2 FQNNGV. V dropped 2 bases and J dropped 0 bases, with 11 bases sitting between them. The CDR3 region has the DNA TGTGCCAGCAGCTTATTCAGGGGACTCTCTGGAAACACCATATATTTT. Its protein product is CASSLFRGLSGNTIYF.

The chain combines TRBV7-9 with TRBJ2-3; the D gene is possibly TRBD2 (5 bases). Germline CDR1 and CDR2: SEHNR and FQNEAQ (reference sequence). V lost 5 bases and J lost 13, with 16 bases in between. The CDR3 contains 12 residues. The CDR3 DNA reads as TGTGCCAGCAGCCTGGCTGGTGAGGGCGAGTATTTT. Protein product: CASSLAGEGEYF.

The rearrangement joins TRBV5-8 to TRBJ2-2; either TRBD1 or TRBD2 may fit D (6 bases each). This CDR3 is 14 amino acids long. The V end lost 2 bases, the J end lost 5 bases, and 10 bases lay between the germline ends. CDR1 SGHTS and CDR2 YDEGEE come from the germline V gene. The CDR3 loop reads CASSLWGATGELFF. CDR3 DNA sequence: TGTGCCAGCAGCTTATGGGGGGCGACCGGGGAGCTGTTTTTT.

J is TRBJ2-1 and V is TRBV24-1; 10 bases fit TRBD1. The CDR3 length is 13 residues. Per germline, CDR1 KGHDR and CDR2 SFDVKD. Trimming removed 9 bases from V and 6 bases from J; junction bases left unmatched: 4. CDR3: CATGTGAFNEQFF. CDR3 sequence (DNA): TGTGCCACCGGGACAGGGGCGTTCAATGAGCAGTTCTTC.

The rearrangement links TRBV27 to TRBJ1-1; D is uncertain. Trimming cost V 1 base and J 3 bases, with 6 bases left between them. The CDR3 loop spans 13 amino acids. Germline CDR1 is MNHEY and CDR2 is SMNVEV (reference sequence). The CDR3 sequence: CASSLFEDTEAFF. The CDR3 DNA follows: TGTGCCAGCAGTTTATTTGAGGACACTGAAGCTTTCTTT.

The CDR3 DNA is TGCAGTGCTAGTGGGACTAGCGGGAGGTCCAATGAGCAGTTCTTC. Encoded protein: CSASGTSGRSNEQFF. The gene calls are TRBV20-1 and TRBJ2-1; 15 nucleotides agree with TRBD2. The ends lost 3 bases at V and 6 bases at J; junction bases unmatched: 3. The CDR3 is 15 residues long. The germline V gene has CDR1 DFQATT and CDR2 SNEGSKA (reference sequence).

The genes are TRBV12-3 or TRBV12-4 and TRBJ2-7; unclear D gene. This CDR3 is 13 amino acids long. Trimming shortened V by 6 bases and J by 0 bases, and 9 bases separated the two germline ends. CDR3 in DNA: TGTGCCAGCAGCTTAAGGAGCTCCTACGAGCAGTACTTC. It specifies CASSLRSSYEQYF.

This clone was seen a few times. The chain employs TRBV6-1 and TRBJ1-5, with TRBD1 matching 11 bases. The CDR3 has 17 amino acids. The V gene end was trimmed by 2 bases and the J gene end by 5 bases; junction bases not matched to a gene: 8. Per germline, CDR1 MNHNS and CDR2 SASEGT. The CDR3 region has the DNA TGTGCCAGCAGTGAAACCAGGACAGGGGGCTCTTATCAGCCCCAGCATTTT. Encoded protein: CASSETRTGGSYQPQHF.

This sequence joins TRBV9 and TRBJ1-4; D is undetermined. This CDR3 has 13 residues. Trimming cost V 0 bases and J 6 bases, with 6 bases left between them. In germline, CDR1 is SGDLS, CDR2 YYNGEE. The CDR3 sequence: CASSVDIHEKLFF. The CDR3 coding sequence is TGTGCCAGCAGCGTAGACATTCATGAAAAACTGTTTTTT.

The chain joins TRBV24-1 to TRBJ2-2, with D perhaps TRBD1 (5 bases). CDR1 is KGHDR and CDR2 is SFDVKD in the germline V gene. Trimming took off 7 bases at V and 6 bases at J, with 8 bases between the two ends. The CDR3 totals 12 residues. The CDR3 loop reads CATSTQAGELFF. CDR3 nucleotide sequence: TGTGCCACCAGCACACAGGCCGGGGAGCTGTTTTTT.

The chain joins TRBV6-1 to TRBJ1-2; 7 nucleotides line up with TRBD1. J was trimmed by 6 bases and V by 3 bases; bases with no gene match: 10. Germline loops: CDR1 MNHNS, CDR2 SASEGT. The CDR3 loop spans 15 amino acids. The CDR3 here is CASSETGTPSNGYTF. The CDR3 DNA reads TGTGCCAGCAGTGAGACAGGGACCCCAAGTAATGGCTACACCTTC.

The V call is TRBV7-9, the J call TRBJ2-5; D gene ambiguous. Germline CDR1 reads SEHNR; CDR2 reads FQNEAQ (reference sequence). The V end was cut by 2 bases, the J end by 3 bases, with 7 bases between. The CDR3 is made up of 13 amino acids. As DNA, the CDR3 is TGTGCCAGCAGCTTAAGTACAGAAGAGACCCAGTACTTC. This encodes CASSLSTEETQYF.

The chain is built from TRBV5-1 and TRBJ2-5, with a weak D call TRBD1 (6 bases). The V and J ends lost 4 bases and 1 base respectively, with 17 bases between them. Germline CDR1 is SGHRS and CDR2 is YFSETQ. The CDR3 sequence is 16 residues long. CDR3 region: CASSPRTGTTQETQYF. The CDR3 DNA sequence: TGCGCCAGCAGCCCACGGACTGGGACAACCCAAGAGACCCAGTACTTC.

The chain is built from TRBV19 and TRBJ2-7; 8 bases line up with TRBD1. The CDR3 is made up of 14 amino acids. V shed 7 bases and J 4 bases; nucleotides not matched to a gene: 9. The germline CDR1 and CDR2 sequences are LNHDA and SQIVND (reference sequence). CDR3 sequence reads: CASTRGQGKYEQYF. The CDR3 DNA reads TGTGCCAGTACTCGTGGACAGGGAAAATACGAGCAGTACTTC.

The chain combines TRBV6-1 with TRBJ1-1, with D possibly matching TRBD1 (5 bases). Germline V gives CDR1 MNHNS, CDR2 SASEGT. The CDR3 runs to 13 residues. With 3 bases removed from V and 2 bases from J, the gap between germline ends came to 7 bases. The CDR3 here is CASSDQGNTEAFF. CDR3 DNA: TGTGCCAGCAGTGATCAGGGAAACACTGAAGCTTTCTTT.